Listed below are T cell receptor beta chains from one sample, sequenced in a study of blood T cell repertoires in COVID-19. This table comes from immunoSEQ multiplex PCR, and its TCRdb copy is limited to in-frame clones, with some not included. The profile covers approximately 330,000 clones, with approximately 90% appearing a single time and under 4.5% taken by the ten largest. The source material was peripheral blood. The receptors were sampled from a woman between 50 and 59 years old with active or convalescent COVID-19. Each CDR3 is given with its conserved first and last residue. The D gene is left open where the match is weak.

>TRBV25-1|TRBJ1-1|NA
CASSETSRAEAFF
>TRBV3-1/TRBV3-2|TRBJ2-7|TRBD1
CASSRETGGDEQYF
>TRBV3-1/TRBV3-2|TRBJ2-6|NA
CASSQAWDISRAGANVLTF
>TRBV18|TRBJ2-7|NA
CASSPRTAVSYEQYF
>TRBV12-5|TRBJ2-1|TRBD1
CASGHGQGVIRNEQFF
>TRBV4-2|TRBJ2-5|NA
CASSQGELALETQYF
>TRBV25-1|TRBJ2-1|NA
CASSPAGEQFF
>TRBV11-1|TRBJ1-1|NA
CASSSGGRDTEAFF
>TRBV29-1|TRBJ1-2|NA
CSVDPAGTSGYTF
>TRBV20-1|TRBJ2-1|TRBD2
CSASLPSGGVNEQFF
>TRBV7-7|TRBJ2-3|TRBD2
CASSQGLAGSDTQYF
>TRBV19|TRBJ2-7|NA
CASSAKGLRNEQYF
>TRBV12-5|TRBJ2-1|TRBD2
CASGLVLGGRVGEQFF
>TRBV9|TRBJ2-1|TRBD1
CASSVSGQTWDEQFF
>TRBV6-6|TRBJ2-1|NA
CASSPQGSEQFF
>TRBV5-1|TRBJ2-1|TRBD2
CASSYSGTSIYNEQFF
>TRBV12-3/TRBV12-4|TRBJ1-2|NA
CASSPDEAYGYTF
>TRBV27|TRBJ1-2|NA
CASSFGRDYYGYTF
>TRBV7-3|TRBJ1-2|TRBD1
CASSPRQGNYGYTF
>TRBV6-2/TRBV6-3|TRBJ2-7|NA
CASSRLTYEQYF
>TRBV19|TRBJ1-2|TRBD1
CASTSPTGMYGYTF
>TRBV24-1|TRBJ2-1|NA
CATSISGANNEQFF
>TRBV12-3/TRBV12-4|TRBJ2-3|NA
CASSYRDTQYF
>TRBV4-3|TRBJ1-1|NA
CASSQDGGPNTEAFF
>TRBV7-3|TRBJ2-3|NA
CASSLMGGASTDTQYF
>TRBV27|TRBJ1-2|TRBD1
CASSLGRGHGYTF
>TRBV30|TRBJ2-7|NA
CAWSGFSYEQYF
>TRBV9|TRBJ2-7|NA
CASSVDTVSYEQYF
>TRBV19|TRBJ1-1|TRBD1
CASGPHRGAEAFF
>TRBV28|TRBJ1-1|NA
CASSLPRGSLTEAFF
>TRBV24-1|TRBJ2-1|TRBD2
CATSDKTSGLVNEQFF
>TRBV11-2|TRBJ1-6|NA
CASRFVGGNSPLHF
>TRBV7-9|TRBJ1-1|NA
CASSAHRSMNTEAFF
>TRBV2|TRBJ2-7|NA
CASSENAGTSYYEQYF
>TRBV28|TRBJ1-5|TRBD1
CASSLPRTGGNQPQHF
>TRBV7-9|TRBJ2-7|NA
CASSSGQRPDEQYF
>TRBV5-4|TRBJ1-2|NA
CAGTNNRERGYTF
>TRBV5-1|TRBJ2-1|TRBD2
CASSFYSGTYNEQFF
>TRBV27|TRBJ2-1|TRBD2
CASSFRGGALINEQFF
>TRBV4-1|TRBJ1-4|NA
CASSQDDQQQATILGEKLFF
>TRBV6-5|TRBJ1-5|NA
CASSTGQRNQPQHF
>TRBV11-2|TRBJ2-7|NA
CASRTPGGSSYEQYF
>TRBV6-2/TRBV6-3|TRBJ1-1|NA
CASSYSSGVGTEAFF
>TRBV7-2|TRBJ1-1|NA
CASSRGNPGTEAFF
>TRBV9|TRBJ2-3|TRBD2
CASSSSSLAGLPSSTDTQYF
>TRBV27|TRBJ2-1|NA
CASSTSKGFLSSYNEQFF
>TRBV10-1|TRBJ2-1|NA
CASKGQPLSEFF
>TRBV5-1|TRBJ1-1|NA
CASSLGSGAEAFF
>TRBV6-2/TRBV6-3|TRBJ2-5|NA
CASSYSMLIYGTQYF
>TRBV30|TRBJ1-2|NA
CAWSTPLSVYGYTF
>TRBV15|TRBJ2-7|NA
CATSRDLSRVSYEQYF
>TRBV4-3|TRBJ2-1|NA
CASSALGGNNEQFF
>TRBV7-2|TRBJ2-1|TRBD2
CASSFNPGLAGGTKQFF
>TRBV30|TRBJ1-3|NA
CAWMDRNTIYF
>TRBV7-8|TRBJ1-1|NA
CASRFTGTSGPEAFF
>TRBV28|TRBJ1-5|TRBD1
CASSSGQGSQSQPQHF
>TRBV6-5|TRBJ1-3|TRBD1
CASSYQGAPGNTIYF
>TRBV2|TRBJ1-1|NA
CASSVTRRNTEAFF